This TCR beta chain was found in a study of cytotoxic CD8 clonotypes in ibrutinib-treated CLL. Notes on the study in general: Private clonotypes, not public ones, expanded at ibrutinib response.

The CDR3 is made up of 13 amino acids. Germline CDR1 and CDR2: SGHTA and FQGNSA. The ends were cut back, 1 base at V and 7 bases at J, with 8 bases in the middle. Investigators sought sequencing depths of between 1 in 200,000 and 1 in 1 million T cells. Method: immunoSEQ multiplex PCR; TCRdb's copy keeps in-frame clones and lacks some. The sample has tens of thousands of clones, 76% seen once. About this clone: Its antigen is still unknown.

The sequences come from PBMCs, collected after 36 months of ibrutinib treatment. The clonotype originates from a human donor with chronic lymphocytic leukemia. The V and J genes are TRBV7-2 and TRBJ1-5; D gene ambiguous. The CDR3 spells CASSLGLEQPQHF. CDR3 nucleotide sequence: TGTGCCAGCAGCTTAGGTTTAGAACAGCCCCAGCATTTT.